The following is a T cell receptor beta chain sequence with its context. Its antigen is not known. This sample stems from a study of cytomegalovirus exposure and HLA in healthy donors. This CDR3 is 17 amino acids long. V was pared by 0 bases and J by 7 bases, with 12 bases of the junction left unmatched. Germline values: CDR1 SGDLS, CDR2 YYNGEE. Whole-study findings and limits: Per published reports, the classifier diagnosed cytomegalovirus status with high specificity and sensitivity.

The PCR was carried out with 60 Vbeta primers and 13 Jbeta primers. The data were produced by immunoSEQ multiplex PCR, yet TCRdb's version contains in-frame clones alone and is incomplete. The data hold around 130,000 clones, with just under 75% observed a single time. Specimen: PBMCs. This receptor was identified in a man in his forties or fifties in good health and CMV-seropositive. The rearrangement uses TRBV9 and TRBJ2-1, with 8 nucleotides matching TRBD1. The CDR3 is CASSVDPPQGARNEQFF. DNA for the CDR3: TGTGCCAGCAGCGTAGACCCGCCCCAGGGGGCGCGGAATGAGCAGTTCTTC.